This is a list of T cell receptor beta chains from one sample in a study of cytomegalovirus exposure and HLA in healthy donors. Produced via immunoSEQ multiplex PCR; TCRdb's table is partial and in-frame only. The table lists fewer than 100,000 clones, 94% of them singletons. Sequenced: PBMCs. Every receptor here comes from a woman aged 18-35 years in good health and CMV-seropositive. Each CDR3 is given with its conserved first and last residue. The order of the fields is D gene, clone size, V gene, J gene, CDR3 DNA, CDR3 protein. D genes are given only for firm matches. Rows give clone size only sometimes, using once, few, many, or a class for an expanded clone.

.	once	TRBV7-2	TRBJ1-2	TGTGCCAGCAGTCGATACCGCCTGGGCGTAAGCTATGGCTACACCTTC	CASSRYRLGVSYGYTF
.	.	TRBV7-2	TRBJ2-1	TGTGCCAGCAGCTTAATACGGGGACAATACAATGAGCAGTTCTTC	CASSLIRGQYNEQFF
TRBD1	.	TRBV5-1	TRBJ1-4	TGCGCCAGCAGCTTACCGGGACAGGTGGTAGAAAAACTGTTTTTT	CASSLPGQVVEKLFF
.	.	TRBV6-5	TRBJ2-3	TGTGCCAGCAGCACAGGGTCAGATACGCAGTATTTT	CASSTGSDTQYF
.	once	TRBV9	TRBJ1-1	TGTGCCAGCAGCGTAGGCGGGACGAACACTGAAGCTTTCTTT	CASSVGGTNTEAFF
.	.	TRBV6-1	TRBJ1-1	TGTGCCAGCAGTGTGGACAGCATGAACACTGAAGCTTTCTTT	CASSVDSMNTEAFF
.	.	TRBV10-3	TRBJ2-1	TGTGCCATCAGCGGAGGGACTCAATACAATGAGCAGTTCTTC	CAISGGTQYNEQFF
TRBD2	.	TRBV11-2	TRBJ2-1	TGTGCCAGCAGCACCCGACTAGCGGGGGCCCCTGGTCTCTACAATGAGCAGTTCTTC	CASSTRLAGAPGLYNEQFF
.	.	TRBV19	TRBJ1-2	TGTGCCAGTATCAAGCCGGGGTCTTATGGCTACACCTTC	CASIKPGSYGYTF
TRBD2	.	TRBV27	TRBJ2-1	TGTGCCAGCAGTTTATTAGCGGGAATTGGCAATGAGCAGTTCTTC	CASSLLAGIGNEQFF
TRBD1	once	TRBV18	TRBJ1-1	TGTGCCAGCTCCGTAGACAGGGACACTGAAGCTTTCTTT	CASSVDRDTEAFF
.	.	TRBV21-1	TRBJ2-1	TGTGCCAGCAATACGGGGATGAGGGAGGGCCGCAGAGGTATTGTCGTCAATGAGCAGTTCTTC	CASNTGMREGRRGIVVNEQFF
.	.	TRBV19	TRBJ1-4	TGTGCCACCCTATCAGAAGGGGGACCAACTAATGAAAAACTGTTTTTT	CATLSEGGPTNEKLFF
.	.	TRBV4-1	TRBJ2-7	TGCGCCAGCAGCCAGGCCAGCGGGCTCTCCTACGAGCAGTACTTC	CASSQASGLSYEQYF
TRBD2	.	TRBV7-8	TRBJ2-2	TGTGCCAGCAGCCGGACTAGCGGGACTTACACCGGGGAGCTGTTTTTT	CASSRTSGTYTGELFF
.	.	TRBV5-4	TRBJ1-3	TGTGCCAGCAGCACCGGGAGGTCAGCTGGAAACACCATATATTTT	CASSTGRSAGNTIYF
TRBD2	.	TRBV27	TRBJ2-1	TGTGCCAGCAGTTTACCCCTAGCGGGATACAATGAGCAGTTCTTC	CASSLPLAGYNEQFF
TRBD1	.	TRBV5-1	TRBJ2-7	TGCGCCAGCAGCTTAGGGACAGCCTCTGAGCAGTACTTC	CASSLGTASEQYF
.	.	TRBV18	TRBJ2-5	TGTGCCAGCTCACCCCTGGGGAGAGAGACCCAGTACTTC	CASSPLGRETQYF
TRBD2	.	TRBV5-1	TRBJ2-7	TGCGCCAGCAGCTTGGATAGCGGGAGCTCCTACGAGCAGTACTTC	CASSLDSGSSYEQYF
TRBD1	.	TRBV27	TRBJ2-2	TGTGCCAGCAGCCCAGCACAGGGGGCAGGCGGGGAGCTGTTTTTT	CASSPAQGAGGELFF
.	.	TRBV27	TRBJ1-6	TGTGCCAGCAGTTTTTCGCAGGGGAGCTCCTATAATTCACCCCTCCACTTT	CASSFSQGSSYNSPLHF
.	.	TRBV11-2	TRBJ2-3	TGTGCCAGCAGCTTCGCAGACACAGATACGCAGTATTTT	CASSFADTDTQYF
TRBD1	.	TRBV11-3	TRBJ1-3	TGTGCCAGCAGCTTAGATCTGGGACAGCTTGGAAACACCATATATTTT	CASSLDLGQLGNTIYF
.	.	TRBV11-1	TRBJ2-5	TGTGCCAGCAGCTTAATTTGGGGAGAAGAGACCCAGTACTTC	CASSLIWGEETQYF
.	.	TRBV18	TRBJ1-5	TGTGCCAGCTCACCGGTTTCCGAGGGGGTAGGTAGCAATCAGCCCCAGCATTTT	CASSPVSEGVGSNQPQHF
TRBD2	few	TRBV7-3	TRBJ2-7	TGTGCCAGCAGCTTAATGAGCGGGAGAAAGTACGAGCAGTACTTC	CASSLMSGRKYEQYF
TRBD1	.	TRBV5-1	TRBJ1-5	TGCGCCAGCAGCTGGGGGACAGACGATCAGCCCCAGCATTTT	CASSWGTDDQPQHF
TRBD2	.	TRBV28	TRBJ2-3	TGTGCCAGCAGTTCGGGGGGGGCAGTCAGAACAGATACGCAGTATTTT	CASSSGGAVRTDTQYF
TRBD1	.	TRBV6-1	TRBJ2-7	TGTGCCAGCAGTGCCACAGGGGGCCCCTACGAGCAGTACTTC	CASSATGGPYEQYF
.	.	TRBV4-1	TRBJ1-5	TGCGCCAGCAGCCAAGCAAACAGCCATCAGCCCCAGCATTTT	CASSQANSHQPQHF
.	.	TRBV6-1	TRBJ2-2	TGTGCCAGCAGTCGGGTTACCGGGGAGCTGTTTTTT	CASSRVTGELFF
.	.	TRBV28	TRBJ2-1	TGTGCCAGCAGGGAGACGGACTACATCAATGAGCAGTTCTTC	CASRETDYINEQFF
.	.	TRBV15	TRBJ1-5	TGTGCCACCAGCAGAGGGGCCTATCCCAATCAGCCCCAGCATTTT	CATSRGAYPNQPQHF
.	.	TRBV6-5	TRBJ2-1	TGTGCCAGCAGTTACTTAGCCACTGAGCAGTTCTTC	CASSYLATEQFF
TRBD2	.	TRBV10-1	TRBJ2-1	TGCGCCAGCAGTGACTTTGGACTAGGAATGGATGAGCAGTTCTTC	CASSDFGLGMDEQFF
.	once	TRBV9	TRBJ2-7	TGTGCCAGCAGCGTAGCTTCAGGGTCAACCTACGAGCAGTACTTC	CASSVASGSTYEQYF
TRBD1	.	TRBV19	TRBJ1-4	TGTGCCAGTAGTATCGTGACCGGGACAGGGGGAAGTGTGGGTGAAAAACTGTTTTTT	CASSIVTGTGGSVGEKLFF
TRBD1	.	TRBV4-3	TRBJ2-7	TGCGCCAGCAGCCTGGGACAGGGGTTCCCCTACGAGCGGTACTTC	CASSLGQGFPYERYF
TRBD1	.	TRBV7-8	TRBJ1-4	TGTGCCAGCAGTCAGGGGGACGTTGAGAGGAGAAAACTGTTTTTT	CASSQGDVERRKLFF
.	.	TRBV29-1	TRBJ2-3	TGCAGCGTTGACCCTAGCACAGATACGCAGTATTTT	CSVDPSTDTQYF
TRBD2	.	TRBV4-3	TRBJ2-3	TGCGCCAGCAGCCAAGATCTCGGGACTACCCTTACGCAGTATTTT	CASSQDLGTTLTQYF
TRBD1	.	TRBV11-2	TRBJ2-7	TGTGCCAGCAGCTTGGGGGGACAGGGACACGAGCAGTACTTC	CASSLGGQGHEQYF
.	.	TRBV18	TRBJ1-5	TGTGCCAGCTCACCTTCGGGGAATAGCAATCAGCCCCAGCATTTT	CASSPSGNSNQPQHF
.	.	TRBV28	TRBJ1-5	TGTGCCGTCGGTGGAGGGGCCATCAATCAGCCCCAGCATTTT	CAVGGGAINQPQHF
.	few	TRBV25-1	TRBJ2-7	TGTGCCAGTGGAGTCGACGAGCAGTACTTC	CASGVDEQYF
TRBD1	.	TRBV6-1	TRBJ1-2	TGTGCCAGCAGTGACCCCAGGGGGTTTAGCTATGGCTACACCTTC	CASSDPRGFSYGYTF